The 5 T cell receptor beta chains presented below share a single source sample, sequenced in a study of post-analysis software for immune sequencing data (dated by TCRdb to the mid-2010s). Results the study describes overall, beyond this receptor: Patients showed significantly higher frequencies than controls for a few TRBV segments, among them TRBV5-6, TRBV5-1 and TRBV20-1.

Their antigen targets remain unknown. The library was prepared using PCR. TCRdb names Illumina HiSeq 2500 as the instrument used. To reduce PCR and sequencing biases, unique molecular identifiers were incorporated into the TCR beta cDNA libraries. The public reads were reanalyzed by TCRdb: fastp trimming at Q25, MiXCR alignment, in-frame beta chains only. Each entry merges the rows of one CDR3 protein and shows their most common DNA and genes. In this sample the table shows some 260,000 distinct CDR3 sequences, 36% of which occur a single time. The ten largest account for around 5% of the sample. Source material: blood. The receptors shown here come from a girl aged 5 to 17 with multiple sclerosis.

This clonotype has a count of ten or more. The gene calls are TRBV27 and TRBJ2-3; D is undetermined. The V end was cut by 0 bases, the J end by 2 bases, with 9 bases between. The CDR3 has 15 amino acids. Per the germline V gene, CDR1 is MNHEY and CDR2 is SMNVEV (reference sequence). The CDR3 DNA reads as TGTGCCAGCAGTTTATCCCCCTTTTACACAGATACGCAGTATTTT. As protein: CASSLSPFYTDTQYF.

A note on this clonotype: No DNA is shown, since the ends of the CDR3 on it are uncertain; the CDR3 is the one TCRdb lists. The V and J genes are TRBV12-3 or TRBV12-4 and TRBJ1-2. From its first to its last residue, the CDR3 has 13 amino acids. The CDR3 region is CASSLAQNYGCTF.

J is TRBJ1-1 and V is TRBV19; D is unresolved. Germline V gene lookup returns CDR1 LNHDA and CDR2 SQIVND (reference sequence). V lost 3 bases to trimming and J lost 5 bases, with 7 bases between them. This CDR3 has 12 residues. CDR3 loop: CASSMGGTEAFF. The CDR3, as DNA: TGTGCCAGTAGTATGGGTGGGACTGAAGCTTTCTTT.

This clonotype was found many times. CDR3 nucleotide sequence: TGTGCCAGCTCACCACCGATCGGTGCGGGGCTAAAAAACATTCAGTACTTC. Its protein product is CASSPPIGAGLKNIQYF. This chain joins TRBV18 and TRBJ2-4; D might be TRBD2 (6 bases). This CDR3 is 17 amino acids long. Germline loops: CDR1 KGHSH, CDR2 LQKENI. Trimming left V 0 bases short and J 4 bases short, with 16 bases between.

This clonotype was detected a few times. The chain combines TRBV28 with TRBJ2-2; D might be TRBD2 (6 bases). Per germline, CDR1 MDHEN and CDR2 SYDVKM. The V gene lost 6 bases and the J gene lost 3 bases, with 20 bases spanning the gap. This CDR3 has 17 residues. The CDR3 sequence is CASRPRRLEVDTGELFF. CDR3 sequence (DNA): TGTGCCAGCAGGCCACGACGACTAGAGGTCGACACCGGGGAGCTGTTTTTT.